This T cell receptor beta chain was identified in a study of cytomegalovirus exposure and HLA in healthy donors. General study findings and limits: Analysis performed later showed TCR beta chains linked to HLA being more clonally expanded than equally common others.

13 Jbeta primers and 60 Vbeta primers were used for the PCR. Measured with immunoSEQ multiplex PCR; TCRdb has only the in-frame clones, and not every one. The sample has about 100,000 clones, around four fifths seen once. CDR3 length: 15 residues. Germline V CDR1 and CDR2: SGHNT, YENEEA. Nominally healthy donors provided the samples, though records likely missed some immune exposures. In the case of this clone: Its target is not known.

Sequenced input: PBMCs. This TCR was sampled from a man aged 40-55 years in good health and CMV-seronegative. This sequence joins TRBV11-3 and TRBJ2-5, with D possibly TRBD1 on 6 matching bases. The J call may be incorrect, as the DNA end agrees better with TRBJ2-7. CDR3 region: CASSQRQGRAYEQYF. CDR3 coding DNA: TGTGCCAGCAGCCAAAGGCAGGGGCGAGCCTACGAGCAGTACTTC.